This TCR beta chain was captured in a study of naive and memory T cell subsets. V was shortened by 9 bases and J by 6 bases, with 11 bases between the two germline ends. The CDR3 has 11 amino acids. Germline-derived CDR1 and CDR2 are SNHLY and FYNNEI. Study results and limitations: Especially in CD8 cells, naive repertoires contained a few larger clonotypes, possibly CD45RA-re-expressing memory cells. From naive to CM, EM and EMRA, diversity decreased and Gini increased.

Two oligonucleotides, mixed equimolar, formed the beta constant-region primer covering TRBC1 and TRBC2. Nested alpha and beta constant-region primers with the SP2 primer drove four PCR rounds on ligated cDNA. A single record per CDR3 protein comes from TCRdb applying MiXCR to the UMI-ligation and nested PCR reads. The table has approximately 90,000 distinct CDR3 sequences, about 11% seen once. The table lists this clonotype with a few counts. Its cognate antigen is unknown. The chain is built from TRBV2 and TRBJ1-1; maybe TRBD1 (5 bases). The sample taken for sequencing was naive CD4+ T cells from blood. The source is a human donor in good health. CDR3 nucleotides: TGTGCCAGTAGATCGGGGGCTGAAGCTTTCTTT. It codes for CASRSGAEAFF.